A single TCR beta chain is shown here with its context. No antigen is known for it. No much larger clonotype is one base removed from it; base qualities were not supplied. Sequencing relied on an Illumina NovaSeq 6000. cDNA libraries for TCRalpha and TCRbeta were prepared by 5'RACE using constant-segment primers, with sample barcodes and unique molecular identifiers added. Trizol reagent was used to extract RNA from every sample. Libraries were amplified in two PCR steps, with a second sample barcode and Illumina TruSeq adapters added in the second step. Sequencing of libraries was performed on an Illumina NovaSeq with 2 x 150 bp paired-end reads. From the authors' description of their analysis: The reads were demultiplexed and collapsed into UMI-guided consensus sequences using migec v1.2.7. Using mixcr v2.1.11, UMI consensuses were aligned to TRA and TRB V and J templates and then assembled into clonotypes. Clonotypes were classified as expanded or contracted when called significant by both edgeR and NoisET, with noise models trained on biological replicates. For edgeR calls, the cutoffs were a false discovery rate-adjusted p below 0.01 and a log2 fold-change threshold of 1. As an exploratory analysis of dynamics, max-normalized trajectories of the 1000 most abundant clonotypes were examined by PCA with hierarchical clustering. Separately sequenced CD4+ and CD8+ repertoires were used to assign a CD4 or CD8 phenotype to each responding clone. The public reads were quality trimmed at Q25 with fastp and then assembled into clones with MiXCR by TCRdb, keeping productive beta chains. Rows merge per CDR3 protein into single entries with the most common DNA and genes. TCRdb assigned the V and J calls; the authors' analysis was not used. This sample gives roughly 400,000 distinct CDR3 sequences in total; about a sixth of them show up just once. The ten largest make up roughly 21% of the sample.

This entry comes from a study of T-cell memory formation after mild COVID-19 (dated by TCRdb to about 2021). About the study as a whole: TCR sequence clusters from the two donors were found to be largely donor specific. T-cell clones expanding and contracting after mild COVID-19 in a couple of donors were tracked by longitudinal TCRalpha and TCRbeta repertoire sequencing. Two young, previously healthy adult volunteers made up the cohort, one male and one female. Findings and caveats that apply to the study as a whole: Balanced CD4/CD8 phenotypes were observed for clones contracting from day 15 to 85, whereas a bias towards CD4+ was observed for a second wave of clones expanding from day 15 to 37. Some responding clones were detected in pre-infection memory, suggesting pre-existing cross-reactive memory T cells joined the SARS-CoV-2 response. Only a couple of mild cases were covered by the study, and larger cohorts that include severe cases with pre-infection samples were considered necessary. Contracting CD4+ clones were located mainly in the CM and EM memory subsets, whereas CD8+ clones were found to be enriched in EMRA. The second-wave clones that peaked on day 37 were not confirmed to be SARS-CoV-2 specific.

Ficoll-Paque density gradient centrifugation was the method used to isolate PBMCs. The CDR3 measures 13 amino acids from cysteine to phenylalanine. The retained sequence is limited to the CDR3, 39 bases, with the frame set at the first base. Trimming at the junction amounts to 3 bases on V and 5 bases on J, and the germline ends lie 7 bases apart. Sequences LNHDA (CDR1) and SQIVND (CDR2) are obtained from the germline V gene (reference sequence). The rearranged chain carries TRBV19 and TRBJ2-2, with the D segment identity uncertain. This TCR derives from a man aged 18 to 29 who had mild COVID-19 (a few samples of this study predate the infection). The sample titles of this study are shuffled in the database, so cell type and time point are left out; the donor was told from shared clones. The sequenced sample consisted of PBMCs or a T cell subset sorted from them (not recorded which). The CDR3 protein sequence reads: CASSIWGTGELFF. The DNA sequence is TGTGCCAGTAGTATCTGGGGAACCGGGGAGCTGTTTTTT.